This is a list of T cell receptor beta chains from one sample in a study of lymphopenia after photon versus proton radiotherapy. Measured with immunoSEQ multiplex PCR; TCRdb has only the in-frame clones, and not every one. The sample yields more than 15,000 clones, roughly nine tenths seen once. Specimen: peripheral blood, collected from a patient treated with proton-based radiotherapy. These receptors were collected from a woman aged 55-69 years with cholangiocarcinoma. Some clones in this sample may be carry-over from other donors' samples. CDR3s include the opening cysteine and the closing phenylalanine or tryptophan. The D gene is left open where the match is weak. Clone size is shown for a subset of rows, as once, few, many or a class of expanded clone.

V gene	J gene	clone size	D gene	CDR3 DNA	CDR3 protein
TRBV7-9	TRBJ1-1	.	.	TGTGCCAGCAGCTTAGGATTAGCGAGGAACACTGAAGCTTTCTTT	CASSLGLARNTEAFF
TRBV15	TRBJ1-5	few	.	TGTGCCACCAGCAGAGCGCTGGACAGAGCCAATCAGCCCCAGCATTTT	CATSRALDRANQPQHF
TRBV11-2	TRBJ2-5	.	TRBD2	TGTGCCAGCAGCCCGGGACTAGCGGGAGGGGAGACCCAGTACTTC	CASSPGLAGGETQYF
TRBV6-5	TRBJ1-1	.	.	TGTGCCAGCAGATCCCTCCAGTTGAACACTGAAGCTTTCTTT	CASRSLQLNTEAFF
TRBV6-1	TRBJ2-1	.	TRBD1	TGTGCCAGCAGTGAAAATACAGGGGGAGATGAGCAGTTCTTC	CASSENTGGDEQFF
TRBV9	TRBJ2-2	.	.	TGTGCCAGCAGCTTGGGGGGAGACACCGGGGAGCTGTTTTTT	CASSLGGDTGELFF
TRBV11-2	TRBJ2-5	.	.	TGTGCCAGCAGCTTGGCAGGCACGGAGACCCAGTACTTC	CASSLAGTETQYF
TRBV14	TRBJ2-3	.	TRBD2	TGTGCCAGCAGCCACGCTGGCCGGCTAGCGGGGCGCACAGATACGCAGTATTTT	CASSHAGRLAGRTDTQYF
TRBV7-2	TRBJ1-5	.	TRBD1	TGCGCCAGCAGCTTAACAGACAGGGGTGTTCAGCCCCAGCATTTT	CASSLTDRGVQPQHF
TRBV29-1	TRBJ2-1	.	TRBD2	TGCAGCGTTGGGCCACTAGCGGGAGGTCTCGCTGAGCAGTTCTTC	CSVGPLAGGLAEQFF
TRBV10-2	TRBJ2-1	.	.	TGCGCCAGCAGGGCCGGGACCACATACAATGAGCAGTTCTTC	CASRAGTTYNEQFF
TRBV25-1	TRBJ1-2	large	.	TGTGCCAGCAGTTTCGGGGAGGGGGATGGCTACACCTTC	CASSFGEGDGYTF
TRBV7-2	TRBJ2-3	.	.	TGTGCCAGCAGCTTAGCACAGGCGGCTAGCACAGATACGCAGTATTTT	CASSLAQAASTDTQYF
TRBV19	TRBJ2-1	once	.	TGTGCCAGTAGTTGGGTTGGGAATGAGCAGTTCTTC	CASSWVGNEQFF
TRBV6-1	TRBJ2-7	few	TRBD2	TGTGCCTCAAAAAGCGGGGGAAGTGGTTCTTACGAGCAGTACTTC	CASKSGGSGSYEQYF
TRBV7-8	TRBJ1-2	.	TRBD1	TGTGCCAGCAGCCCACAGGGGGCTGGATATGGCTACACCTTC	CASSPQGAGYGYTF
TRBV7-2	TRBJ2-7	.	TRBD2	TGTGCCAGCAGATTCGGCGGGGGGTCCTACGAGCAGTACTTC	CASRFGGGSYEQYF
TRBV10-1	TRBJ2-5	.	TRBD1	TGCGCCAGCAGTGGGACAGGGAAAGAGACCCAGTACTTC	CASSGTGKETQYF
TRBV30	TRBJ1-5	few	.	TGTGCCTGGAGTGATCAGTCGGATCAGCCCCAGCATTTT	CAWSDQSDQPQHF
TRBV4-3	TRBJ2-1	.	.	TGCGCCAGCAGCCATTCGGTCGCGGGGCAGAGGAGAAATGAGCAGTTCTTC	CASSHSVAGQRRNEQFF
TRBV5-1	TRBJ2-6	.	.	TGCGCCAGCAGCTTGGCCGGGGTCGGGGCCAACGTCCTGACTTTC	CASSLAGVGANVLTF
TRBV6-5	TRBJ1-1	.	TRBD1	TGTGCCAGCAGTTACCCAGGACAGGGGAACACTGAAGCTTTCTTT	CASSYPGQGNTEAFF
TRBV5-1	TRBJ2-1	.	.	TGCGCCAGCAGCGCGGAAGGTCGGAATGGCAATGAGCAGTTCTTC	CASSAEGRNGNEQFF
TRBV9	TRBJ1-2	.	TRBD1	TGTGCCAGCAGCGCACGGGACAGGGGAGACTATGGCTACACCTTC	CASSARDRGDYGYTF
TRBV4-3	TRBJ2-1	.	.	TGCGCCAGCAGCCAAGCGGGACTTCCCTCCAATGAGCAGTTCTTC	CASSQAGLPSNEQFF
TRBV29-1	TRBJ1-2	few	.	TGCAGCGGATCAGGGGTTCCCTCAGATGGCTACACCTTC	CSGSGVPSDGYTF
TRBV2	TRBJ2-4	.	.	TGTGCCAGCAAGGAGGGGCAGAATACCAAAAACATTCAGTACTTC	CASKEGQNTKNIQYF
TRBV25-1	TRBJ2-7	.	.	TGTGCCAGCAGACTAGACAGCTACGAGCAGTACTTC	CASRLDSYEQYF
TRBV5-4	TRBJ1-2	.	TRBD1	TGTGCCAGCAGCTCGGGACAGGTCGTAAATGGCTACACCTTC	CASSSGQVVNGYTF
TRBV5-1	TRBJ2-5	.	.	TGCGCCAGCAGCCCGACAGGGGAGGGGACCCAGTACTTC	CASSPTGEGTQYF
TRBV7-2	TRBJ2-7	.	.	TGTGCCAGCAGCTTAGCAATGGGGGAGCAGTACTTC	CASSLAMGEQYF